The sequence of this TCR beta chain was determined in a study of CD8 T cells in ankylosing spondylitis. Whole-study results and caveats: Matched synovial fluid from ankylosing spondylitis patients was reported to be enriched for disease-linked clones.

Ten or more counts support this clonotype. The antigen remains unidentified. Each CDR3 protein is one row after TCRdb ran MiXCR on the 5' RACE reads. This sample carries 130,000 or so distinct CDR3 sequences, around 10% of them seen once, and the ten largest clones take around 4.1%. The length of the CDR3 is 14 residues. Trimming removed 5 bases from V and 2 bases from J; junction bases left unmatched: 3. Germline assignment: CDR1 SNHLY and CDR2 FYNNEI. The sample comprised blood, either unsorted or a sorted T cell fraction (not recorded which). The source of this sequence is a female donor with ankylosing spondylitis or in good health (not recorded which). J is TRBJ2-1 and V is TRBV2, with 7 positions matching TRBD1. CDR3 amino acids: CASSRQGAYNEQFF. In DNA form, the CDR3 reads TGTGCCAGCAGTCGACAGGGTGCCTACAATGAGCAGTTCTTC.